The TCR beta chain under discussion was sequenced for a study of PD-1 blockade in classical Hodgkin lymphoma. Method: immunoSEQ multiplex PCR; TCRdb's copy keeps in-frame clones and lacks some. The table has some 52,000 clones, more than 75% seen once. The time point was: cycle 4 day 1 (C4D1), after less than 7 weeks of nivolumab. After autologous stem cell transplantation all patients relapsed, and prior brentuximab vedotin exposure differed between cohorts. CDR3 size: 15 residues. The ends lost 0 bases at V and 5 bases at J; junction bases unmatched: 2. The germline V gene has CDR1 LNHDA and CDR2 SQIVND (reference sequence).

The V and J genes are TRBV19 and TRBJ2-3; 10 nucleotides agree with TRBD2. The sequence was collected from a human donor with classical Hodgkin lymphoma. The source material was peripheral blood mononuclear cells (PBMCs), sampled before the fourth cycle of nivolumab. In DNA form, the CDR3 reads TGTGCCAGTAGTATAGAGTCTAGCGGGGGAGATACGCAGTATTTT. As protein: CASSIESSGGDTQYF.